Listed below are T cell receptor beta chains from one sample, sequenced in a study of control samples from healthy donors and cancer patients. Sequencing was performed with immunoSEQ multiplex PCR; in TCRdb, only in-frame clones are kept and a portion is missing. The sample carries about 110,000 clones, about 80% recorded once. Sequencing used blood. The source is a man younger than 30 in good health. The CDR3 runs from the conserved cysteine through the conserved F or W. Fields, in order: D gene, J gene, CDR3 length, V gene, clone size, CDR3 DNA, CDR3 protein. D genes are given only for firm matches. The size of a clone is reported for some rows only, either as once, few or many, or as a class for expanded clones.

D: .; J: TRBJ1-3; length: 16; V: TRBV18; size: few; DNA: TGTGCCAGCTCAAGGGATCAAGGGAGTACTGGAAACACCATATATTTT; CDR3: CASSRDQGSTGNTIYF
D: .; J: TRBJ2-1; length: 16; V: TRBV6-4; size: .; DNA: TGTGCCAGCAGTCCCCTTCGCGGGGGCCCTTACAATGAGCAGTTCTTC; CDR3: CASSPLRGGPYNEQFF
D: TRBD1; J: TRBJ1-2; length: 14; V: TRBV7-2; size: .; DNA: TGTGCCAGCAGGTCTCAAACAGGGGGACGGGGCTACACCTTC; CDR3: CASRSQTGGRGYTF
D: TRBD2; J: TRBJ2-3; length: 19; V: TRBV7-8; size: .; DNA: TGTGCCAGCAGCTTGCCCGGGACTAGCGGGGGAGATGGCACAGATACGCAGTATTTT; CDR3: CASSLPGTSGGDGTDTQYF
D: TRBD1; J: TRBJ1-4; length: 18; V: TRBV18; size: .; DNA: TGTGCCAGCTCACCATTTGGGACAGGGGGACCCGCTAATGAAAAACTGTTTTTT; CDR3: CASSPFGTGGPANEKLFF
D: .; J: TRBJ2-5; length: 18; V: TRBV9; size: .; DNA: TGTGCCAGCAGCGTAGAACGGGGCTCGAATGGAGCGCAAGAGACCCAGTACTTC; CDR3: CASSVERGSNGAQETQYF
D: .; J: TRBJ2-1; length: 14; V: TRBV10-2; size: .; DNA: TGCGCCAGCAGTGAGATGGCGCCGATCAATGAGCAGTTCTTC; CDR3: CASSEMAPINEQFF
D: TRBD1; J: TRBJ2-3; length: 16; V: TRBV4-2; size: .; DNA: TGTGCCAGCAGCCAAGATTTGGGCAGGGGGACAGATACGCAGTATTTT; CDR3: CASSQDLGRGTDTQYF
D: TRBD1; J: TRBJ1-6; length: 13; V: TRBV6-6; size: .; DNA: TGTGCCAGCAGGATACAGGGGAATTCACCCCTCCACTTT; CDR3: CASRIQGNSPLHF
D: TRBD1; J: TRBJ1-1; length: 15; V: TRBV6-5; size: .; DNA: TGTGCCAGCAGACCCAGGACAGGGGGGACGGCTGAAGCTTTCTTT; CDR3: CASRPRTGGTAEAFF
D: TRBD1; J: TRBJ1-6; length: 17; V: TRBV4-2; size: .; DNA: TGTGCCAGCAGCCAAGTTAGGGCAGGGGGCAATAATTCACCCCTCCACTTT; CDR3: CASSQVRAGGNNSPLHF
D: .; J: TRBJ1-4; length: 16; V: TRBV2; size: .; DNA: TGTGCCAGCACCGGAGGAGGGGCCAGGGTGAGGGCAAAACTGTTTTTT; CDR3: CASTGGGARVRAKLFF
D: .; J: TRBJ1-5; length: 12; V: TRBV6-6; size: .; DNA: TGTGCCAGCAGTTACGGGGGTCAGCCCCAGCATTTT; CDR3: CASSYGGQPQHF
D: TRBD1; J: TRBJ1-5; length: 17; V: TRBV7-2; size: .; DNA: TGTGCCAGCAGCTCCCGACAGGGGAGAGGTCAGGGTCAGCCCCAGCATTTT; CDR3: CASSSRQGRGQGQPQHF
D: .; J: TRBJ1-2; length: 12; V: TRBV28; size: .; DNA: TGTGCCAGCAGTTTACGGACATATGGCTACACCTTC; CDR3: CASSLRTYGYTF
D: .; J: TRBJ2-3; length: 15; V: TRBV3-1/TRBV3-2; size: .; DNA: TGTGCCAGCAGCCCCCGAGGCGGTCCCTGGGATACGCAGTATTTT; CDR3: CASSPRGGPWDTQYF
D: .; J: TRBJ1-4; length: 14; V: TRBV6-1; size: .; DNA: TGTGCCAGCAGTGAGCGGACCGATAATGAAAAACTGTTTTTT; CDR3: CASSERTDNEKLFF
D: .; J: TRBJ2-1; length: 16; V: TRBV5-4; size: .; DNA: TGTGCCAGCAGCCCGTGGGGAAGGGTGGACTACAATGAGCAGTTCTTC; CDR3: CASSPWGRVDYNEQFF
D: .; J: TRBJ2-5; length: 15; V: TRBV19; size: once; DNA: TGTGCCAGTAGATCGGCTCCCTCGGCACAAGAGACCCAGTACTTC; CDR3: CASRSAPSAQETQYF
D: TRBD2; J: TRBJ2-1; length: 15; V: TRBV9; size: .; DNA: TGTGCCAGCAGCGTCGGAGTTACTAGCGCCAATGAGCAGTTCTTC; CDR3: CASSVGVTSANEQFF
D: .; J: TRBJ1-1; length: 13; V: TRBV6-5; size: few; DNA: TGTGCCAGCAGTTCCATACAGGGTTTACAAGCTTTCTTT; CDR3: CASSSIQGLQAFF
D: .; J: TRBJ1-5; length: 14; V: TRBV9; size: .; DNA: TGTGCCAGCAGCGCAGGGGTTAGCAATCAGCCCCAGCATTTT; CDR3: CASSAGVSNQPQHF
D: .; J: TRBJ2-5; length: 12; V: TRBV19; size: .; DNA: TGTGCCGGTACCCAAAACCAAGAGACCCAGTACTTC; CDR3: CAGTQNQETQYF
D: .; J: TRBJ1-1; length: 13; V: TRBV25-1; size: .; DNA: TGTGCCAGCAGGCAAGACAGGTCTGGAGAAGCTTTCTTT; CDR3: CASRQDRSGEAFF
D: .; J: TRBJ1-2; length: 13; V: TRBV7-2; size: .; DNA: TGTGCCAGCAGCTTAGAGGGTCAGCGGGGCTACACCTTC; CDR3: CASSLEGQRGYTF
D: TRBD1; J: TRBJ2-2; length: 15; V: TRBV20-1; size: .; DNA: TGCAGTGCTAGTCCCGGGACAGGGAGGACCGGGGAGCTGTTTTTT; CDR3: CSASPGTGRTGELFF
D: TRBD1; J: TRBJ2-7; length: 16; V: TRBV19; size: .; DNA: TGTGCCAGTCTGGACAGGGTTAGGACCAGCGGATACGAGCAGTACTTC; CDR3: CASLDRVRTSGYEQYF
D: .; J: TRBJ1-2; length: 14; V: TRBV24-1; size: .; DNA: TGTGCCACCAGCGGGTCCCAACTTAACTATGGCTACACCTTC; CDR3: CATSGSQLNYGYTF
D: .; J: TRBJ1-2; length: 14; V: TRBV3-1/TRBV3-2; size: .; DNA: TGTGCCAGCAGCCCTACCGGAAAGAGGTATGGCTACACCTTC; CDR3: CASSPTGKRYGYTF